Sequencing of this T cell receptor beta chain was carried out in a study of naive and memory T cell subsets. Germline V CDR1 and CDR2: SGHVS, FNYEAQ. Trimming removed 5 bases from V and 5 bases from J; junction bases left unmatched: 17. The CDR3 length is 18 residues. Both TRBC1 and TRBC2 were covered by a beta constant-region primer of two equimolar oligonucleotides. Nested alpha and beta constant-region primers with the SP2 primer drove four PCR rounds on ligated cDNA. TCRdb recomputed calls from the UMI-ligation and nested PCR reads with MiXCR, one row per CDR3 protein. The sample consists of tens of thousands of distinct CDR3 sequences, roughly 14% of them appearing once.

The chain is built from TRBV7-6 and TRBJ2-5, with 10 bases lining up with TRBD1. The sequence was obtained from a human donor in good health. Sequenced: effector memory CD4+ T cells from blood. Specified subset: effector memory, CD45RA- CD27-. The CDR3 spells CASSPMRQGAQDGETQYF. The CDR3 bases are TGTGCCAGCAGCCCGATGCGACAGGGGGCGCAAGATGGGGAGACCCAGTACTTC.